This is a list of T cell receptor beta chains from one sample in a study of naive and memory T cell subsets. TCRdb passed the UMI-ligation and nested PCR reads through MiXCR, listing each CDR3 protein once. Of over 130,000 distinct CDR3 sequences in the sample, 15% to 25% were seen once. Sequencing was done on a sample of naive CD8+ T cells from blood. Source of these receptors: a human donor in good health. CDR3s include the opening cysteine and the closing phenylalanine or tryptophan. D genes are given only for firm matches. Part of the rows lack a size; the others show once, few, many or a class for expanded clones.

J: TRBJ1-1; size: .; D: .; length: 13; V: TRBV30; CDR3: CAWTLGGDTEAFF; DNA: TGTGCCTGGACCCTCGGGGGGGACACTGAAGCTTTCTTT
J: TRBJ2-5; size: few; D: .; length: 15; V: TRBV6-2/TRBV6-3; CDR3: CASSRDSGIGETQYF; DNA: TGTGCCAGCAGTCGGGACTCCGGGATTGGGGAGACCCAGTACTTC
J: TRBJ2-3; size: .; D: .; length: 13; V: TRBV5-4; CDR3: CASSTSGTDTQYF; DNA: TGTGCCAGCAGCACCAGCGGCACAGATACGCAGTATTTT
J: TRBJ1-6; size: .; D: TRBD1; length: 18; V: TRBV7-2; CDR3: CASSLEFAAGGFSGPLHF; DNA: TGTGCCAGCAGCTTAGAGTTCGCGGCAGGGGGCTTTTCAGGACCCCTCCACTTT
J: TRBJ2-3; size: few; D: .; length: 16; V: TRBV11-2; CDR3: CASRWKSEGGTDTQYF; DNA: TGTGCCAGCCGCTGGAAAAGCGAAGGTGGCACAGATACGCAGTATTTT
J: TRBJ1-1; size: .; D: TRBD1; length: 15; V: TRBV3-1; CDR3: CASNQGDRGDTEAFF; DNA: TGTGCCAGCAACCAAGGGGACAGGGGGGACACTGAAGCTTTCTTT
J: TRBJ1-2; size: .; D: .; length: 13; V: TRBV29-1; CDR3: CSANNQGDYGYTF; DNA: TGCAGCGCTAACAATCAGGGAGATTATGGCTACACCTTC
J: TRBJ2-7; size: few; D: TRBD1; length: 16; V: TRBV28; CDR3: CASSLLAWDRGDEQYF; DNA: TGTGCCAGCAGTTTACTGGCTTGGGACAGGGGAGACGAGCAGTACTTC
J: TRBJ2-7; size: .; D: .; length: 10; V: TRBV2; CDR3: CASSQYEQYF; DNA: TGTGCCAGCAGCCAGTACGAGCAGTACTTC
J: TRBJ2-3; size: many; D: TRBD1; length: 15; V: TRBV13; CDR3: CASSRTGGPPDTQYF; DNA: TGTGCCAGCAGCCGGACAGGGGGTCCGCCAGATACGCAGTATTTT
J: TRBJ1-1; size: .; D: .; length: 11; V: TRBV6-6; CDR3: CASSQVTEAFF; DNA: TGTGCCAGCTCTCAGGTCACTGAAGCTTTCTTT
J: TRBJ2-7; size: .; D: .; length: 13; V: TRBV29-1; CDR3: CSVMTDSTYEQYF; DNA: TGCAGCGTAATGACAGACAGTACCTACGAGCAGTACTTC
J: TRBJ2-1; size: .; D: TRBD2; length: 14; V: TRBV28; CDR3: CASSSPGLAREQFF; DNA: TGTGCCAGCAGTTCCCCGGGACTAGCTCGTGAGCAGTTCTTC
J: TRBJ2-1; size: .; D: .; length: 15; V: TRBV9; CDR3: CASSPWDSFYNEQFF; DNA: TGTGCCAGCAGCCCCTGGGACTCCTTCTACAATGAGCAGTTCTTC
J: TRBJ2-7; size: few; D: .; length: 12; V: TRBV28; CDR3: CASSLYGNEQYF; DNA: TGTGCCAGCAGTTTATACGGCAACGAGCAGTACTTC
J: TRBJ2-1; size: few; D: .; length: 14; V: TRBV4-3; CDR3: CASSQEERAGEQFF; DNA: TGCGCCAGCAGCCAAGAAGAACGAGCCGGTGAGCAGTTCTTC
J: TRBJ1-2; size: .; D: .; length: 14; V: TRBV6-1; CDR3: CASIGESIVYGYTF; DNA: TGTGCCAGCATCGGGGAATCCATCGTCTATGGCTACACCTTC
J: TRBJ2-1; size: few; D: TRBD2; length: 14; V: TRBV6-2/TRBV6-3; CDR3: CASRERETYNEQFF; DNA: TGTGCCAGCAGGGAGCGGGAGACTTACAATGAGCAGTTCTTC
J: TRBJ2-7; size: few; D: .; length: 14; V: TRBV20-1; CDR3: CSAEDRDGPYEQYF; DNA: TGCAGTGCCGAAGACCGGGACGGACCCTACGAGCAGTACTTC
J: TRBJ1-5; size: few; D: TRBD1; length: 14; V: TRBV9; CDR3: CASSVGTGEGAQHF; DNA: TGTGCCAGCAGCGTAGGGACAGGGGAAGGGGCCCAGCATTTT
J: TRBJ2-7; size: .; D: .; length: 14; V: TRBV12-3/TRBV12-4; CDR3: CASSFVALPYEQYF; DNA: TGTGCCAGCAGTTTTGTAGCGCTTCCCTACGAGCAGTACTTC
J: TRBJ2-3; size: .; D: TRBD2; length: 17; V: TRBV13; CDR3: CASSFFGLAGVEDTQYF; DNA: TGTGCCAGCAGCTTCTTCGGACTAGCGGGAGTGGAAGATACGCAGTATTTT